Shown below are 14 T cell receptor beta chains from a single sample sequenced in a study of identical twins. TCRdb reprocessed the 5' RACE reads via MiXCR and lists one record per CDR3 protein. Counted here are around 960,000 distinct CDR3 sequences, roughly 12% occurring once; the ten biggest clones make up about 1.5%. These same data were also listed under a study on yellow fever vaccine responses in identical twins.

The specimen sequenced was PBMCs. These receptors all come from a woman between 18 and 29 years old in good health.

This clonotype was seen a few times. The V and J genes are TRBV7-9 and TRBJ2-5; 8 nucleotides agree with TRBD2. The CDR3 is 14 residues long. Germline lookup yields CDR1 SEHNR and CDR2 FQNEAQ (reference sequence). V lost 5 bases and J lost 4; bases outside the gene matches: 6. The chain's CDR3 is CASSPRTSRETQYF. CDR3 DNA: TGTGCCAGCAGCCCCAGGACTAGCCGAGAGACCCAGTACTTC.

This clonotype was detected many times. The V gene is TRBV15, the J gene TRBJ2-3; D perhaps matches TRBD1 (6 bases). This CDR3 spans 14 amino acids. The V gene lost 4 bases and the J gene lost 3 bases, with 11 bases spanning the gap. CDR1 and CDR2 from the germline V gene are LNHNV and YYDKDF (reference sequence). The CDR3 here is CATSIWGLTDTQYF. DNA of the CDR3: TGTGCCACCAGCATTTGGGGGCTGACAGATACGCAGTATTTT.

This clonotype was counted many times. The chain recombines TRBV27 with TRBJ2-1; possibly TRBD2 for D (6 bases). The CDR3 extends over 14 amino acids. Germline V lookup: CDR1 MNHEY, CDR2 SMNVEV (reference sequence). Trimming took 5 bases from V and 6 from J, leaving 14 bases between them. CDR3 coding DNA: TGTGCCAGCAGTCTGTCGGGAGTCGGCAATGAGCAGTTCTTC. Encoded protein: CASSLSGVGNEQFF.

This clonotype occurred a few times. V and J are TRBV28 and TRBJ2-7; no clear D. This CDR3 has 12 amino acids. Germline CDR1 reads MDHEN; CDR2 reads SYDVKM. V shed 6 bases and J shed 4 bases, with 10 bases lying between them. The CDR3 reads CASSSIEYEQYF. In DNA, the CDR3 is TGTGCCAGCAGCTCGATCGAGTACGAGCAGTACTTC.

This clonotype was seen a handful of times. The V gene is TRBV27, the J gene TRBJ2-1; D is unresolved. There are 15 residues in the CDR3. V lost 6 bases and J lost 0, with 12 bases in between. Per germline, CDR1 MNHEY and CDR2 SMNVEV (reference sequence). The DNA of the CDR3 is TGTGCCAGCAGATTGACACTGAGCTCCTACAATGAGCAGTTCTTC. It specifies CASRLTLSSYNEQFF.

This clonotype was seen a few times. The chain has TRBV9 and TRBJ2-2; TRBD1 matches at 8 bases. The CDR3 loop spans 15 amino acids. The V and J ends lost 8 bases and 7 bases, in that order; junction bases with no gene match: 13. CDR1 and CDR2 (germline): SGDLS, YYNGEE. The CDR3 protein is CASGQGRNLVGELFF. CDR3 in DNA: TGTGCCAGTGGACAGGGAAGGAATCTAGTCGGGGAGCTGTTTTTT.

The chain has TRBV7-2 and TRBJ2-1; no reliable D call. The germline V and J ends were trimmed by 4 bases and 4 bases, with 17 bases remaining between them. CDR1 SGHTA and CDR2 FQGNSA come from the germline V gene. The CDR3 spans 16 residues. CDR3 DNA: TGTGCCAGCAGCTCCGGGCTACTCGAGTGGTACAATGAGCAGTTCTTC. Translating it yields CASSSGLLEWYNEQFF.

A few counts support this clonotype. J is TRBJ2-3 and V is TRBV10-2; 7 nucleotides align to TRBD1. Germline V gene sequence: CDR1 WSHSY, CDR2 SAAADI. This CDR3 is 16 amino acids long. With V trimmed by 2 bases and J by 1 base, 6 bases remained unmatched. This CDR3 is CASSEDRAAGTDTQYF. In nucleotides, the CDR3 is TGCGCCAGCAGTGAGGACAGGGCAGCCGGCACAGATACGCAGTATTTT.

The table lists this clonotype with a few counts. The chain couples TRBV15 to TRBJ2-7; TRBD2 aligns across 9 bases. This CDR3 has 15 amino acids. CDR1 is LNHNV, CDR2 YYDKDF, per germline (reference sequence). With V trimmed by 3 bases and J by 2 bases, 5 bases remained unmatched. In DNA, the CDR3 is TGTGCCACCAGCAGCCTCAGCGGGGGGACCTACGAGCAGTACTTC. The encoded protein is CATSSLSGGTYEQYF.

This clonotype turned up a few times. CDR3 nucleotides: TGCGCCAGCAGCTTGGGCTCCCCCGCGAACACCGGGGAGCTGTTTTTT. It is translated as CASSLGSPANTGELFF. V is TRBV5-1 and J is TRBJ2-2; no definite D call. V gave up 0 bases and J gave up 0 bases, with 9 bases separating them. The CDR3 loop spans 16 amino acids. CDR1 SGHRS and CDR2 YFSETQ come from the germline V gene.

J is TRBJ2-7 and V is TRBV7-9; 14 nucleotides agree with TRBD2. This CDR3 contains 16 residues. Germline values: CDR1 SEHNR, CDR2 FQNEAQ (reference sequence). With 4 bases clipped from V and 5 bases from J, the junction kept 7 bases outside the gene matches. In DNA, the CDR3 is TGTGCCAGCAGCTGGACTAGCGGGAGGTACGGCAACGAGCAGTACTTC. It translates to CASSWTSGRYGNEQYF. Filled out from reference TRBV7-9 and TRBJ2-7, the complete variable domain reads DTGVSQNPRHKITKRGQNVTFRCDPISEHNRLYWYRQTLGQGPEFLTYFQNEAQLEKSRLLSDRFSAERPKGSFSTLEIQRTEQGDSAMYLCASSWTSGRYGNEQYFGPGTRLTVT.

This clonotype appeared many times. The V call is TRBV12-3 or TRBV12-4, the J call TRBJ2-6, with 8 bases aligning to TRBD1. The CDR3 totals 16 residues. Germline trimming cut 6 bases from V and 0 bases from J; bases unmatched to any gene: 4. In DNA, the CDR3 is TGTGCCAGCAGAAAAACAGGGGGCTCTGGGGCCAACGTCCTGACTTTC. Translation gives CASRKTGGSGANVLTF.

This rearrangement joins TRBV5-6 to TRBJ2-7; D not certain. The CDR3 totals 14 residues. Germline assignment: CDR1 SGHDT and CDR2 YYEEEE. V lost 1 base, J lost 0 bases, and 8 bases lay in between. CDR3 in DNA: TGTGCCAGCAGCTTGCCTTCGAGCTCCTACGAGCAGTACGTC. Translating it yields CASSLPSSSYEQYV.

The chain uses TRBV5-1 and TRBJ2-2, with 7 positions matching TRBD1. Losses at the gene ends were 0 bases for V and 7 bases for J; bases not matched to a gene: 6. This CDR3 spans 15 amino acids. Per germline, CDR1 SGHRS and CDR2 YFSETQ. The CDR3 nucleotides read TGCGCCAGCAGCTTGGAGACAGGGCAGTACGGGGAGCTGTTTTTT. Translated: CASSLETGQYGELFF.